These 16 T cell receptor beta chains were sequenced from one sample in a study of blood T cells in healthy people across ages. Using a J-beta primer mix together with a sample-barcoded 5' primer, a second PCR was run for roughly 7 to 11 cycles. Each CDR3 protein gets one entry after TCRdb re-called the 5' RACE reads with MiXCR. Of some 1,500,000 distinct CDR3 sequences listed, roughly 43% are singletons. Material for sequencing was blood. Source of these receptors: a young woman in good health.

The rearrangement joins TRBV18 to TRBJ1-3; tentative D call: TRBD1 (6 bases). Between the trimmed V and J ends, which lost 3 bases and 5 bases, there was a span of 17 bases. This CDR3 spans 16 amino acids. CDR1 is KGHSH, CDR2 LQKENI, per germline. CDR3 sequence: CASSPTAPGGRNTIYF. CDR3 DNA sequence: TGTGCCAGCTCACCGACCGCCCCGGGGGGCAGAAACACCATATATTTT. Based on the CDR3 plus reference TRBV18 and TRBJ1-3, the full variable domain is NAGVMQNPRHLVRRRGQEARLRCSPMKGHSHVYWYRQLPEEGLKFMVYLQKENIIDESGMPKERFSAEFPKEGPSILRIQQVVRGDSAAYFCASSPTAPGGRNTIYFGEGSWLTVV.

This clonotype has a handful of counts. This sequence joins TRBV7-2 and TRBJ1-4, with no clear D. CDR3 length: 13 amino acids. V dropped 2 bases and J dropped 2 bases, with 3 bases sitting between them. In germline, CDR1 is SGHTA, CDR2 FQGNSA. CDR3 protein: CASSLRTNEKLFF. CDR3 nucleotide sequence: TGTGCCAGCAGCTTACGGACTAATGAAAAACTGTTTTTT.

This clonotype has just one count. The V and J genes are TRBV28 and TRBJ2-1; 12 bases are shared with TRBD2. The CDR3 covers 12 residues. The V gene end was trimmed by 6 bases and the J gene end by 15 bases; junction bases not matched to a gene: 6. Germline CDR1 is MDHEN and CDR2 is SYDVKM. The CDR3 region has the DNA TGTGCCAGCAGAAGGACTAGCGGGGTTGGGTTCTTC. Its translation: CASRRTSGVGFF.

The chain uses TRBV4-1 and TRBJ1-4; TRBD1 agrees at 7 bases. Germline assignment: CDR1 MGHRA and CDR2 YSYEKL. The CDR3 sequence is 15 residues long. The J segment lost 7 bases and the V segment lost 4 bases, leaving 9 bases of the junction unmatched. In DNA form, the CDR3 reads TGCGCCAGCAGCCGCCGGACAGGAGGCGTTGAAAAACTGTTTTTT. This encodes CASSRRTGGVEKLFF.

In its sample, this clonotype was seen a few times. The chain employs TRBV10-3 and TRBJ2-1; 8 nucleotides align to TRBD2. Germline CDR1 reads ENHRY; CDR2 reads SYGVKD. The CDR3 covers 16 residues. J gave up 2 bases and V 4 bases, and 7 bases lay outside the gene matches. The CDR3 DNA reads as TGTGCCATCAGTGGAACACTAGCGGATACCTACAATGAGCAGTTCTTC. Protein product: CAISGTLADTYNEQFF.

The CDR3 sequence: CASSSPGLARYTGELFF. CDR3 DNA: TGTGCCAGCAGTTCACCTGGACTAGCGCGCTACACCGGGGAGCTGTTTTTT. The rearrangement uses TRBV27 and TRBJ2-2, with 9 bases lining up with TRBD2. The CDR3 spans 17 residues. Unmatched junction bases numbered 9, after V lost 4 bases and J lost 3 bases. CDR1 and CDR2 from the germline V gene are MNHEY and SMNVEV (reference sequence).

The V and J genes are TRBV4-3 and TRBJ1-2; D not resolved. The CDR3 spans 14 residues. The germline V and J ends were trimmed by 4 bases and 3 bases, with 12 bases remaining between them. Germline values: CDR1 LGHNA, CDR2 YSLEER. The CDR3 spells CASSPGIGHYGYTF. Here the CDR3 DNA reads TGCGCCAGCAGCCCTGGTATAGGGCACTATGGCTACACCTTC.

V gene TRBV6-2 or TRBV6-3 combines with J gene TRBJ2-5; D might be TRBD2 (5 bases). Trimming took off 8 bases at V and 5 bases at J, with 9 bases between the two ends. The CDR3 runs 11 residues. Germline-derived CDR1 and CDR2 are MNHEY and SVGEGT. The CDR3 sequence is CASRLWETQYF. CDR3 DNA sequence: TGTGCCAGCCGACTATGGGAGACCCAGTACTTC.

Here the CDR3 DNA reads TGCAGCGTTGTTTGGGGTCTTTCTTGGGGGAGCTCCTACAATGAGCAGTTCTTC. Protein product: CSVVWGLSWGSSYNEQFF. The chain recombines TRBV29-1 with TRBJ2-1; D possibly matches TRBD1 or TRBD2 (5 bases each). Deletions cut 4 bases from V and 0 bases from J, with 22 bases between. The CDR3 contains 18 residues. Germline V gene sequence: CDR1 SQVTM, CDR2 ANQGSEA.

The chain joins TRBV12-3 or TRBV12-4 to TRBJ1-2; a weak D match, TRBD1 (6 bases). Trimming pared 5 bases from V and 4 bases from J, leaving 11 bases between. The CDR3 length is 13 residues. The CDR3 loop is CASSDRKSYGYTF. In nucleotides, the CDR3 is TGTGCCAGCAGTGACAGGAAATCCTATGGCTACACCTTC.

The rearrangement joins TRBV18 to TRBJ1-2; D uncertain. The V gene's germline CDR1 is KGHSH and CDR2 LQKENI. The CDR3 has 15 amino acids. V lost 0 bases and J 4 bases, leaving 12 bases between the germline ends. The CDR3 DNA follows: TGTGCCAGCTCACCACCAGGTCGGGTGGGCTATGGCTACACCTTC. It encodes CASSPPGRVGYGYTF.

There are a few counts of this clonotype. The chain recombines TRBV20-1 with TRBJ1-1, with a weak D call TRBD1 (6 bases). The V gene lost 1 base and the J gene lost 8 bases, with 14 bases spanning the gap. The V gene's germline CDR1 is DFQATT and CDR2 SNEGSKA (reference sequence). CDR3 length: 13 amino acids. The CDR3 loop reads CSARVGPGQEAFF. The CDR3 DNA sequence: TGCAGTGCTAGAGTCGGGCCCGGACAGGAAGCTTTCTTT.

A few counts support this clonotype. The chain combines TRBV5-1 with TRBJ2-7; D gene uncertain. CDR3 length equals 16 residues. V was trimmed by 5 bases and J by 0 bases, leaving 18 bases between them. Per the germline V gene, CDR1 is SGHRS and CDR2 is YFSETQ. For the CDR3, the DNA is TGCGCCAGCAGTTTTCTCTCAAGTACGATCTCCTACGAGCAGTACTTC. Its protein is CASSFLSSTISYEQYF. Complete variable domain (other parts from reference TRBV5-1 and TRBJ2-7): KAGVTQTPRYLIKTRGQQVTLSCSPISGHRSVSWYQQTPGQGLQFLFEYFSETQRNKGNFPGRFSGRQFSNSRSEMNVSTLELGDSALYLCASSFLSSTISYEQYFGPGTRLTVT.

This rearrangement joins TRBV5-6 to TRBJ2-1; 7 nucleotides line up with TRBD1. The germline gives CDR1 SGHDT, CDR2 YYEEEE. Trimming at V came to 4 bases and at J to 11 bases, leaving 6 bases not matched to a gene. The CDR3 sequence is 12 residues long. The CDR3 reads CASSTGQAKQFF. The CDR3 DNA reads as TGTGCCAGCAGCACCGGACAGGCTAAGCAGTTCTTC.

This clonotype was seen more than once but under ten times. The chain couples TRBV20-1 to TRBJ1-2, with 7 bases aligning to TRBD1. The germline CDR1 and CDR2 sequences are DFQATT and SNEGSKA (reference sequence). CDR3 length: 13 amino acids. The V segment lost 5 bases and the J segment 6 bases; nucleotides outside the gene matches: 9. The CDR3 sequence is CSAGQGGRDGYTF. CDR3 nucleotides: TGCAGTGCTGGGCAGGGGGGAAGGGATGGCTACACCTTC.

This clonotype has a handful of counts. V is TRBV6-2 or TRBV6-3 and J is TRBJ2-5, with 11 nucleotides matching TRBD2. CDR3 length equals 16 residues. Germline CDR1 reads MNHEY; CDR2 reads SVGEGT. Trimming cost V 7 bases and J 0 bases; bases outside gene matches: 7. The CDR3 DNA is TGTGCCAGCACCAGAGGGACTAGCGGATACCAAGAGACCCAGTACTTC. This encodes CASTRGTSGYQETQYF.